The T cell receptor (beta chain) described here comes from a study of Ad26.COV2.S vaccination and SARS-CoV-2 variants. Sequenced by immunoSEQ multiplex PCR; TCRdb stores in-frame clones only, minus some. In the table there are under 250,000 clones, around nine tenths of which are singletons. Stated treatment: roughly 20 received Ad26.COV2.S at low or high dose, single or two shots; 5 received placebo; per-sample allocation not given. The investigators took samples on day 63 after the first vaccine or placebo injection. Trimming took 5 bases from V and 10 from J, leaving 9 bases between them. CDR3 length: 11 residues.

The clonotype comes from a person between 18 and 59 years old who received the Ad26.COV2.S COVID-19 vaccine or a placebo. This sequence joins TRBV12-3 or TRBV12-4 and TRBJ2-1; the D is unclear. The sample here was peripheral blood, taken in a trial of Ad26.COV2.S vaccine versus placebo. The CDR3 spells CASSGEREQFF. The CDR3 DNA follows: TGTGCCAGCAGTGGTGAGCGAGAGCAGTTCTTC.